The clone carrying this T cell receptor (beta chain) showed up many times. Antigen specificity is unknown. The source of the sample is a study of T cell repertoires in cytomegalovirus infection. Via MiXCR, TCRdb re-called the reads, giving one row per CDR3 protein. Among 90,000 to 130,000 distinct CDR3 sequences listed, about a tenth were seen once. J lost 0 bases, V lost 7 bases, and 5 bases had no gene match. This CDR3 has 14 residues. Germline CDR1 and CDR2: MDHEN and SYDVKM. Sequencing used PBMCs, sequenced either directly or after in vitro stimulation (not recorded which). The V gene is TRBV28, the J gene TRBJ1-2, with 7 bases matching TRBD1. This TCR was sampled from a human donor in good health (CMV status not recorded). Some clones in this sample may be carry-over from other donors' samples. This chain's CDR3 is CASTPQGTNYGYTF. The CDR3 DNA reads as TGTGCCAGCACCCCACAGGGGACTAACTATGGCTACACCTTC.